What follows are 28 T cell receptor beta chains derived from one specimen sequenced in a study of Graves' ophthalmopathy and Graves' hyperthyroidism. RNA served as the template for amplifying TCR beta CDR3 regions. RT-PCR in the first round used HTBI primers; a second-round multiplex PCR followed. TCRdb reanalysed the multiplex PCR reads using MiXCR and keeps one entry per CDR3 protein. The sample gives about 1.2 million distinct CDR3 sequences, about two fifths of which show up once; around 10% is in the top ten. Source material: peripheral blood or thyroid tissue (not recorded which). The receptors here all came from an adult man with Graves' hyperthyroidism.

V usage is TRBV10-3 and J usage is TRBJ2-5; TRBD1 aligns across 8 bases. The J call may be in error: the DNA end matches TRBJ2-7 better. Per the germline V gene, CDR1 is ENHRY and CDR2 is SYGVKD. This CDR3 contains 14 residues. The CDR3 is CAISRRTGHYEQYF. The DNA of the CDR3 is TGTGCCATCAGTCGCAGGACAGGGCACTACGAGCAGTACTTC.

The rearrangement uses TRBV7-2 and TRBJ1-1; tentatively, D is TRBD1 (5 bases). The V end was cut by 7 bases, the J end by 1 base, with 28 bases between. CDR1 and CDR2 (germline): SGHTA, FQGNSA. This CDR3 spans 19 amino acids. CDR3 nucleotide sequence: TGTGCCAGCAAGAGACCCCAAACGAACACCGGGGCAGGGAACACTGAAGCTTTCTTT. This codes for CASKRPQTNTGAGNTEAFF.

CDR3 in amino acids: CASSPGGGASTDTQYF. The CDR3 DNA follows: TGTGCCAGCAGCCCAGGAGGAGGGGCTAGCACAGATACGCAGTATTTT. This chain uses TRBV11-2 with TRBJ2-3; TRBD2 is a possible D gene (6 bases). The CDR3 extends over 16 amino acids. The V gene's germline CDR1 is SGHAT and CDR2 FQNNGV. With 5 bases removed from V and 0 bases from J, the gap between germline ends came to 15 bases.

This clonotype was seen a single time. The junction differs from germline at one of its ends, possibly a read error. The chain links TRBV24-1 to TRBJ1-1, with D unresolved. The germline CDR1 and CDR2 sequences are KGHDR and SFDVKD. The CDR3 contains 12 residues. CDR3 nucleotides: TGTGCCACCAGTGAGAGGAACACTGAAGCTCTCTTT. Translated, it gives CATSERNTEALF.

This clonotype showed up many times. CDR3 DNA sequence: TGCGCCAGCAGCCGCCAAGAAACAGGGGGCGATGGCTACACCTTC. Translated, it gives CASSRQETGGDGYTF. The chain uses TRBV4-1 and TRBJ1-2, with 9 bases matching TRBD1. Germline V gene sequence: CDR1 MGHRA, CDR2 YSYEKL. V was clipped by 4 bases and J by 6 bases; unmatched bases: 9. This CDR3 has 15 residues.

This clonotype came up many times. The chain links TRBV6-6 to TRBJ2-7; D is perhaps TRBD2 (6 bases). CDR1 is MNHNY and CDR2 is SVGAGI in the germline V gene (reference sequence). V lost 5 bases and J lost 5, with 19 bases in between. This CDR3 contains 15 residues. CDR3 bases: TGTGCCAGCAGTCCTCCCGGGACTCACAGCGACGAGCAGTACTTC. Residues: CASSPPGTHSDEQYF.

This clonotype was found once. The chain has TRBV6-1 and TRBJ2-5; no clear D. Deletions cut 1 base from V and 5 bases from J, with 11 bases between. The CDR3 has 14 amino acids. Per the germline V gene, CDR1 is MNHNS and CDR2 is SASEGT. The CDR3 reads CASSEDRVLETQYF. CDR3 bases: TGTGCCAGCAGTGAAGATAGGGTCTTGGAGACCCAGTACTTC.

The genes are TRBV29-1 and TRBJ2-5, with D unresolved. The CDR3 is 11 residues long. Germline-derived CDR1 and CDR2 are SQVTM and ANQGSEA. V was shortened by 7 bases and J by 7 bases, with 13 bases between the two germline ends. The CDR3 bases are TGCAGCGCGGACCGTCCGGGGACCCAGTACTTC. Translation: CSADRPGTQYF.

The V gene is TRBV29-1, the J gene TRBJ1-3; 7 bases fit TRBD1. Germline trimming cut 0 bases from V and 3 bases from J; bases unmatched to any gene: 8. The CDR3 runs to 16 residues. CDR1 is SQVTM, CDR2 ANQGSEA, per germline. CDR3: CSVEDRGQIFGNTIYF. CDR3 bases: TGCAGCGTTGAAGATCGGGGACAGATCTTTGGAAACACCATATATTTT.

Concerning this clonotype: The germline gene is not matched at one end of the junction; a read error may be the cause. The gene calls are TRBV20-1 and TRBJ2-2; D unclear. Germline V gene data show CDR1 as DFQATT and CDR2 as SNEGSKA (reference sequence). The CDR3 extends over 14 amino acids. The CDR3: CSAKTSLNTGELFF. CDR3 nucleotides: TGCAGTGCTAAGACATCGCTGAACACTGGGGAGCTGTTTTTT.

The chain couples TRBV6-6 to TRBJ1-4; 9 bases map to TRBD1. The CDR3 extends over 15 amino acids. Germline assignment: CDR1 MNHNY and CDR2 SVGAGI (reference sequence). J gave up 5 bases and V 6 bases, and 7 bases lay outside the gene matches. CDR3 residues: CASRALGTGNEKLFF. CDR3 DNA: TGTGCCAGCAGAGCGCTCGGGACAGGGAATGAAAAACTGTTTTTT.

The J gene is TRBJ2-5, the V gene TRBV10-3, with TRBD2 identical over 7 bases. V trimming: 8 bases; J trimming: 5 bases; junction bases outside the gene matches: 5. The CDR3 has 12 amino acids. Germline V lookup: CDR1 ENHRY, CDR2 SYGVKD. In nucleotides, the CDR3 is TGTGCCATCGCGGGACTAAGGGAGACCCAGTACTTC. It yields the protein CAIAGLRETQYF.

V gene TRBV6-5 combines with J gene TRBJ1-5, with 10 bases that match TRBD1. V lost 7 bases to trimming and J lost 9 bases; unmatched junction nucleotides: 12. Germline V lookup: CDR1 MNHEY, CDR2 SVGAGI. This CDR3 region has 15 residues. CDR3 in amino acids: CASNPSGTGDRPQHF. Written as DNA, the CDR3 is TGTGCCAGCAACCCCTCGGGGACAGGGGATCGGCCCCAGCATTTT.

Details on this clonotype: A much larger clonotype is one base distant, so this may be a read error. The CDR3 is CASSSDRAGSNRPQHF. The CDR3 DNA follows: TGTGCCAGCAGCTCCGACAGGGCGGGTAGCAATCGGCCCCAGCATTTT. The chain has TRBV7-8 and TRBJ1-5; TRBD1 matches 7 bases. The germline V gene has CDR1 SGHVS and CDR2 FQNEAQ. The CDR3 covers 16 residues.

This clonotype was seen at least ten times. The rearrangement links TRBV25-1 to TRBJ1-4; the match to TRBD1 covers 7 bases. CDR1 is MGHDK, CDR2 SYGVNS, per germline. This CDR3 has 15 amino acids. V shed 1 base and J 8 bases; nucleotides not matched to a gene: 7. CDR3 nucleotides: TGTGCCAGCAGTGAATCGACAGGGTCATTCGAAAAACTGTTTTTT. It yields the protein CASSESTGSFEKLFF.

This clonotype was found many times. The chain carries TRBV20-1 and TRBJ1-2; 7 bases map to TRBD1. The germline gives CDR1 DFQATT, CDR2 SNEGSKA (reference sequence). The CDR3 is 13 amino acids. The J segment lost 5 bases and the V segment lost 3 bases, leaving 6 bases of the junction unmatched. The CDR3 bases are TGCAGTGCTAGGCCGGGACAGTTTTATGGCTACACCTTC. Encoded protein: CSARPGQFYGYTF.

The chain is built from TRBV29-1 and TRBJ1-6, with TRBD1 matching 8 bases. This CDR3 contains 13 residues. CDR1 and CDR2 from the germline V gene are SQVTM and ANQGSEA. The CDR3 DNA reads as TGCAGTCTCCGGACAGGGCTGAATTCACCCCTCCACTTT. Translating it yields CSLRTGLNSPLHF.

In this sample, this clonotype turned up a few times. This chain connects TRBV11-2 to TRBJ2-7; 7 bases agree with TRBD1. J was trimmed by 4 bases and V by 7 bases; bases with no gene match: 7. CDR1 and CDR2 (germline): SGHAT, FQNNGV. This CDR3 region has 13 residues. CDR3 DNA: TGTGCCAGCAAGAGAACAGGGGAATACGAGCAGTACTTC. Protein product: CASKRTGEYEQYF.

This clonotype was recorded at least ten times. V is TRBV6-5 and J is TRBJ1-5; D is undetermined. The germline V gene encodes CDR1 MNHEY and CDR2 SVGAGI. CDR3 size: 13 residues. Trimming cost V 1 base and J 6 bases, with 7 bases left between them. CDR3: CASSYLWGQPQHF. Here the CDR3 DNA reads TGTGCCAGCAGTTACTTGTGGGGTCAGCCCCAGCATTTT.

This clonotype was counted only a few times. This rearrangement joins TRBV6-2 or TRBV6-3 to TRBJ1-6, with 8 bases lining up with TRBD1. Germline-derived CDR1 and CDR2 are MNHEY and SVGEGT. The length of the CDR3 is 14 residues. V shed 5 bases, J shed 14 bases, and the junction held 11 bases outside the gene matches. The CDR3 region has the DNA TGTGCCAGCAGTGAAGTTTCGACAGGGGAATCCCTCCACTTT. Its protein is CASSEVSTGESLHF.

This clonotype was observed many times. The CDR3 region has the DNA TGTGCCACCAGTGTTGTAACGCGACCCTACGAGCAGTACTTC. Amino acids: CATSVVTRPYEQYF. The chain carries TRBV24-1 and TRBJ2-7; no clear D. Germline V gene lookup returns CDR1 KGHDR and CDR2 SFDVKD. Trimming shortened V by 5 bases and J by 2 bases, and 12 bases separated the two germline ends. The CDR3 contains 14 residues.

V is TRBV12-3 or TRBV12-4 and J is TRBJ1-5; D perhaps matches TRBD1 (5 bases). This CDR3 has 16 residues. V was cut by 2 bases and J by 6 bases, with 17 bases left in between. In nucleotides, the CDR3 is TGTGCCAGCAGTTTATATGCAGGGCTGGTGGGTCAGCCCCAGCATTTT. Translation gives CASSLYAGLVGQPQHF.

The chain links TRBV10-3 to TRBJ1-2, with D unresolved. Deletions cut 3 bases from V and 10 bases from J, with 15 bases between. The CDR3 has 13 amino acids. The germline gives CDR1 ENHRY, CDR2 SYGVKD. CDR3 sequence (DNA): TGTGCCATCAGTGAATTCGGAACGACGAACTACACCTTC. Translated, it gives CAISEFGTTNYTF.

The chain joins TRBV7-6 to TRBJ2-7, with TRBD1 identical over 9 bases. Germline V gives CDR1 SGHVS, CDR2 FNYEAQ. V was pared by 6 bases and J by 5 bases, with 11 bases of the junction left unmatched. The CDR3 spans 15 residues. CDR3 sequence reads: CASSLGSGTGNEQYF. The CDR3 DNA reads TGTGCCAGCAGTTTGGGCTCCGGGACAGGGAACGAGCAGTACTTC. The variable domain in full, completed from reference TRBV7-6 and TRBJ2-7, reads GAGVSQSPRYKVTKRGQDVALRCDPISGHVSLYWYRQALGQGPEFLTYFNYEAQQDKSGLPNDRFSAERPEGSISTLTIQRTEQRDSAMYRCASSLGSGTGNEQYFGPGTRLTVT.

This clonotype was observed a handful of times. The chain carries TRBV4-3 and TRBJ1-1; D unclear. Trimming took 4 bases from V and 1 from J, leaving 16 bases between them. The V gene's germline CDR1 is LGHNA and CDR2 YSLEER. The CDR3 runs to 16 residues. The CDR3 loop is CASSPSRGLPNTEAFF. The CDR3 DNA reads TGCGCCAGCAGCCCAAGCCGCGGGTTACCGAACACTGAAGCTTTCTTT.

The chain employs TRBV25-1 and TRBJ2-7; the D is unclear. Trimming took off 7 bases at V and 0 bases at J, with 7 bases between the two ends. Germline values: CDR1 MGHDK, CDR2 SYGVNS. CDR3 length equals 12 residues. In DNA, the CDR3 is TGTGCCAGCACTGTTAGCTCCTACGAGCAGTACTTC. Its translation is CASTVSSYEQYF.

V and J are TRBV7-9 and TRBJ2-2; D possibly uses TRBD1 or TRBD2 (6 bases each). In germline, CDR1 is SEHNR, CDR2 FQNEAQ (reference sequence). The CDR3 has 16 amino acids. The ends were cut back, 2 bases at V and 9 bases at J, with 19 bases in the middle. The CDR3 sequence is CASSLIPGGGYRELFF. DNA for the CDR3: TGTGCCAGCAGCTTAATCCCCGGAGGGGGTTACCGGGAGCTGTTTTTT. The variable domain in full, completed from reference TRBV7-9 and TRBJ2-2, reads DTGVSQNPRHKITKRGQNVTFRCDPISEHNRLYWYRQTLGQGPEFLTYFQNEAQLEKSRLLSDRFSAERPKGSFSTLEIQRTEQGDSAMYLCASSLIPGGGYRELFFGEGSRLTVL.

The V and J genes are TRBV29-1 and TRBJ1-4; unclear D gene. CDR1 is SQVTM and CDR2 is ANQGSEA in the germline V gene. CDR3 length equals 13 residues. V lost 4 bases to trimming and J lost 6 bases, with 12 bases between them. The CDR3 loop is CSVGGRTDEKLFF. The CDR3 DNA reads TGCAGCGTTGGGGGTAGGACGGATGAAAAACTGTTTTTT.